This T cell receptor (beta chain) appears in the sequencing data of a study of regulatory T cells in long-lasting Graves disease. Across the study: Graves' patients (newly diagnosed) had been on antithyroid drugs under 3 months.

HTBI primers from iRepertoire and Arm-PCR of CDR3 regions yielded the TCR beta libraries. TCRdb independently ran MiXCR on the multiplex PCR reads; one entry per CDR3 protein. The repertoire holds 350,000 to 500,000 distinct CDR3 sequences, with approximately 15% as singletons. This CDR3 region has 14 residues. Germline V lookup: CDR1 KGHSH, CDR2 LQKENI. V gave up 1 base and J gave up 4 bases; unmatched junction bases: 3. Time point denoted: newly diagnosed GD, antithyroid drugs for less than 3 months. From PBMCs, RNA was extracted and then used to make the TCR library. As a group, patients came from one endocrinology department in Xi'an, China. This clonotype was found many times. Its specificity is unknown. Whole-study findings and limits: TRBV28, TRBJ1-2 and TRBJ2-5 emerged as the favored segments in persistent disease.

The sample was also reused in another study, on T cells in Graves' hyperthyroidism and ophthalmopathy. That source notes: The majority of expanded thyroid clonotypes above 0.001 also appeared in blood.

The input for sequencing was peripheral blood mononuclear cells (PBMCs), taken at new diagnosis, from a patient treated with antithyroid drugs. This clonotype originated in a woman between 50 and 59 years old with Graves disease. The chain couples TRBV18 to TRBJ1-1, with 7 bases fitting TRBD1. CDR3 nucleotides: TGTGCCAGCTCACCACAGGGACAGAGCACTGAAGCTTTCTTT. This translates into CASSPQGQSTEAFF. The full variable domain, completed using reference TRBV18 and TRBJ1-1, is NAGVMQNPRHLVRRRGQEARLRCSPMKGHSHVYWYRQLPEEGLKFMVYLQKENIIDESGMPKERFSAEFPKEGPSILRIQQVVRGDSAAYFCASSPQGQSTEAFFGQGTRLTVV.